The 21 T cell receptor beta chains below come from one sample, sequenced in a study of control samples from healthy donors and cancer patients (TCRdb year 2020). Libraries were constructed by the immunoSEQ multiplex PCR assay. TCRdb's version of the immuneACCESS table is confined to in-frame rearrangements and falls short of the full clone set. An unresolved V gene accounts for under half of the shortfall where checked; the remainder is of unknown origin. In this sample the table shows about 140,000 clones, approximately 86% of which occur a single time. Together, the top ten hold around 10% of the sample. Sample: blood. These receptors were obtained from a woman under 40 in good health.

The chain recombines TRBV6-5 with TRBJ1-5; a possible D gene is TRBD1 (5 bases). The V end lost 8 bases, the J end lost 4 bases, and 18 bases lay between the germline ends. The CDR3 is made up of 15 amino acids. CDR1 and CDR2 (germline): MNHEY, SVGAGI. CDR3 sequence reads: CASRPPGRDNQPQHF. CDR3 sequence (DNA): TGTGCCAGCCGGCCGCCGGGACGGGATAATCAGCCCCAGCATTTT.

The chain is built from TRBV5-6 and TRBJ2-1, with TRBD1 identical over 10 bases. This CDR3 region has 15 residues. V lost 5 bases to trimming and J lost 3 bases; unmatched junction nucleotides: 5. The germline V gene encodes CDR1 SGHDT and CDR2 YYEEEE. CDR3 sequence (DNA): TGTGCCAGCAGGGGGGGACAGGGGTACTACAATGAGCAGTTCTTC. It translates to CASRGGQGYYNEQFF.

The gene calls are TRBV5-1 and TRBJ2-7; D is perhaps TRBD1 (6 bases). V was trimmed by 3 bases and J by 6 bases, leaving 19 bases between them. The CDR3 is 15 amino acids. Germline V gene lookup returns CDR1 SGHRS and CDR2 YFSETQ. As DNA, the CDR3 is TGCGCCAGCAGCTCCTGGACAGAGACGTCCGGCGAGCAGTACTTC. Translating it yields CASSSWTETSGEQYF.

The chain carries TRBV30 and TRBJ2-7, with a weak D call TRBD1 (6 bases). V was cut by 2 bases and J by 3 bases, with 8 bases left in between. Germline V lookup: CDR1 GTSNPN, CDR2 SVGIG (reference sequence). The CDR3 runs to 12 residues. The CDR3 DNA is TGTGCCTGGAGTCAGGGGTTCTACGAGCAGTACTTC. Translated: CAWSQGFYEQYF.

CDR3 bases: TGTGCCAGCAGCTTTAACCTAGCGGGAGGCATAGATACGCAGTATTTT. Its protein product is CASSFNLAGGIDTQYF. The chain recombines TRBV28 with TRBJ2-3, with 11 bases that match TRBD2. Germline CDR1 is MDHEN and CDR2 is SYDVKM. The CDR3 totals 16 residues. The junction had 10 bases not matched to a gene; V was cut back by 6 bases and J by 5 bases.

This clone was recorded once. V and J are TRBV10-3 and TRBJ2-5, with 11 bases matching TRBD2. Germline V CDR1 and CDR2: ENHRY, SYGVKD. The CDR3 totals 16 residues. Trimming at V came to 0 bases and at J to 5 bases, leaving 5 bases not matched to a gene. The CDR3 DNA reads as TGTGCCATCAGTGAGTCGACTAGCGGGAATTATGAGACCCAGTACTTC. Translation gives CAISESTSGNYETQYF.

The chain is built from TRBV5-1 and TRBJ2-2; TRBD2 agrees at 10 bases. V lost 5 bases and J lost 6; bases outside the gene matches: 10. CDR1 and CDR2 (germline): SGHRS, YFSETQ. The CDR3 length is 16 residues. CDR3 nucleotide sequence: TGCGCCAGCAGTTATAGCGGGAGGCTTCTGGCCGGGGAGCTGTTTTTT. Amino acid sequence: CASSYSGRLLAGELFF.

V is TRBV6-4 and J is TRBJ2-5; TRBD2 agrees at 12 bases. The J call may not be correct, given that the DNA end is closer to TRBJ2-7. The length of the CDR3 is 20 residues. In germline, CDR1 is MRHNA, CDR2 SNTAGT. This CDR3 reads CASSDSSGTDLLAGGYEQYF. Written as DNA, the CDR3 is TGTGCCAGCAGTGACTCGAGTGGGACAGATTTACTAGCGGGAGGCTACGAGCAGTACTTC.

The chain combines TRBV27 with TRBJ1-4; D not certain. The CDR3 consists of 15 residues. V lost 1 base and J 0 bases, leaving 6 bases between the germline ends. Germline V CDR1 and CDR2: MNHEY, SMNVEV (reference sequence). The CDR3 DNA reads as TGTGCCAGCAGTTTATACCGATCAACTAATGAAAAACTGTTTTTT. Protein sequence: CASSLYRSTNEKLFF.

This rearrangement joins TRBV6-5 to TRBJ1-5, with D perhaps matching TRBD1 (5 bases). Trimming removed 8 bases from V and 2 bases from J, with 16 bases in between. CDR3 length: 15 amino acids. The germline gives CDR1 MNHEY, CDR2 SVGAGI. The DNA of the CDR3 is TGTGCCAGCTCCTCGGGGCTGCTCGGCAATCAGCCCCAGCATTTT. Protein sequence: CASSSGLLGNQPQHF.

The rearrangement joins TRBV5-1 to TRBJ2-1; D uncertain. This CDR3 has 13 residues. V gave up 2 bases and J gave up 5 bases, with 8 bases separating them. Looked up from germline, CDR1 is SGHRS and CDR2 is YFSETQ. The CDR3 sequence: CASSLDTNNEQFF. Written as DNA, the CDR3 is TGCGCCAGCAGCTTAGATACCAACAATGAGCAGTTCTTC.

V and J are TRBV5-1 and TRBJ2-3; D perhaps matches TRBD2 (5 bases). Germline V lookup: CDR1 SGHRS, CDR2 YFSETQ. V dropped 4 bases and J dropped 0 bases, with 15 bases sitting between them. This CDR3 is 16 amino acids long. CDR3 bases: TGCGCCAGCAGCGACTCTCTCGGGGTGAGCACAGATACGCAGTATTTT. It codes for CASSDSLGVSTDTQYF.

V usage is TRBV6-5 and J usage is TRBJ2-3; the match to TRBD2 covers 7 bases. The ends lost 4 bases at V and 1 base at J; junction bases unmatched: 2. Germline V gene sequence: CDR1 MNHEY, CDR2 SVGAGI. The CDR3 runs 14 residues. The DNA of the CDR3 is TGTGCCAGCAGTTCCCTAGCGGGCACAGATACGCAGTATTTT. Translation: CASSSLAGTDTQYF.

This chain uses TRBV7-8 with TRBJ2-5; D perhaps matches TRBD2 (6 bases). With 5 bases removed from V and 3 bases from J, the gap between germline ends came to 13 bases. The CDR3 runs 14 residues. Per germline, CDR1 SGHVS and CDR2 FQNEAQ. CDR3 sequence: CASSPLGGEETQYF. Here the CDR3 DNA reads TGTGCCAGCAGCCCCCTGGGGGGAGAAGAGACCCAGTACTTC.

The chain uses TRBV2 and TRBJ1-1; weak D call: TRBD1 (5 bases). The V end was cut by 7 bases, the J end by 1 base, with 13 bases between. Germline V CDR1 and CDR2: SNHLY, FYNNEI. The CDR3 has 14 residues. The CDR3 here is CASTVQVTNTEAFF. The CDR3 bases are TGTGCCAGCACTGTACAGGTTACGAACACTGAAGCTTTCTTT.

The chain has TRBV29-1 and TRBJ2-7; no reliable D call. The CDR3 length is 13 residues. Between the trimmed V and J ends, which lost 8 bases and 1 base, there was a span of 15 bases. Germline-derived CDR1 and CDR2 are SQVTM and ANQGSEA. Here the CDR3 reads CSSLETNSYEQYF. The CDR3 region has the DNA TGCAGCTCCCTCGAAACTAATTCCTACGAGCAGTACTTC.

The CDR3 bases are TGTGCCAGCAGGGGGGGCCGGGAGCAGCCCCAGCATTTT. Protein sequence: CASRGGREQPQHF. This chain links TRBV2 with TRBJ1-5, with D possibly matching TRBD1 (6 bases). Germline-derived CDR1 and CDR2 are SNHLY and FYNNEI. This CDR3 has 13 residues. V lost 6 bases, J lost 7 bases, and 13 bases lay in between.

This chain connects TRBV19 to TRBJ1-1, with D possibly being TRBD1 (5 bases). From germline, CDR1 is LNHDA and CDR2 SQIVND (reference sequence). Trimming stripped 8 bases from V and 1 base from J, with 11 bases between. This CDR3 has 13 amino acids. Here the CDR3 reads CASFRDGNTEAFF. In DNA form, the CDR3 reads TGTGCCAGTTTCCGGGACGGGAACACTGAAGCTTTCTTT.

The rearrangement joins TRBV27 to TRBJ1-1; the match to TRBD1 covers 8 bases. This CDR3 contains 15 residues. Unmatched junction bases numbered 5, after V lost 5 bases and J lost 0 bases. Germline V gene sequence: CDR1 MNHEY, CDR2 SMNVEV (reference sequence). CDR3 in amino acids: CASSVRTGMNTEAFF. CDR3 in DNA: TGTGCCAGCAGTGTCCGGACAGGGATGAACACTGAAGCTTTCTTT.

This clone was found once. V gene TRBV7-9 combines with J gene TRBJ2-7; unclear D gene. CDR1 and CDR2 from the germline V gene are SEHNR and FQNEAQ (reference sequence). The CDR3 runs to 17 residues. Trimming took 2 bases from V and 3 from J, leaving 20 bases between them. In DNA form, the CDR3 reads TGTGCCAGCAGCTTACAAGCCTCGGGCGGCGTGAGCTACGAGCAGTACTTC. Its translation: CASSLQASGGVSYEQYF.

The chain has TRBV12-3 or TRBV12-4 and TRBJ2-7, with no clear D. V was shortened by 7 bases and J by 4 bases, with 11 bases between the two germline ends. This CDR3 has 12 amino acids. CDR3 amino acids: CASTIGGYEQYF. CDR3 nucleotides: TGTGCCAGCACCATCGGTGGGTACGAGCAGTACTTC.